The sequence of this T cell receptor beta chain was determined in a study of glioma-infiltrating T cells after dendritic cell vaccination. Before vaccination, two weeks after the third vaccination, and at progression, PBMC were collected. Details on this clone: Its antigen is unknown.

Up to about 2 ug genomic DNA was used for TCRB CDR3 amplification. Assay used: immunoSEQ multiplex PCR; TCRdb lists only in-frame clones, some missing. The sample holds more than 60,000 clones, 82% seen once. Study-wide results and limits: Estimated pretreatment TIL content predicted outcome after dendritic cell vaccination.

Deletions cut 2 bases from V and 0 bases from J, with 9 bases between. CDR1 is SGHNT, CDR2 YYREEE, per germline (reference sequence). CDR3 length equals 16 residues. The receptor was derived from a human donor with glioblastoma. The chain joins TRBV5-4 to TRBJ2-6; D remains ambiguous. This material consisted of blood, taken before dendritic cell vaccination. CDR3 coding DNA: TGTGCCAGCAGCTTCGGCCGACTCTCTGGGGCCAACGTCCTGACTTTC. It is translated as CASSFGRLSGANVLTF.